This T cell receptor beta chain was captured in a study of graft-versus-host responses after intestinal transplantation. Study context: Anti-thymocyte globulin was used for induction in all recipients, who then took tacrolimus and steroids for approximately 3 years.

Study-level points and caveats: Early post-transplant falls in HvG clones accompanied the peak levels of circulating GvH clones. Clonal ratios of graft-versus-host to host-versus-graft in allografts were high for patients exhibiting graft-donor T cell macrochimerism.

CDR1 is SGHDT and CDR2 is YYEEEE in the germline V gene. Trimming took 0 bases from V and 7 from J, leaving 8 bases between them. This CDR3 region has 13 residues. Profiling relied on immunoSEQ multiplex PCR, and the TCRdb table lists in-frame clones only, not all of them. Altogether 89,000 or so clones are present, roughly 85% being singletons, with the ten largest covering more than 0.8%. Concerning this clone itself: No antigen is known for it.

Sample: unstimulated CD4+ T cells sorted from spleen or lymph node cells, taken before intestinal transplant. V usage is TRBV5-6 and J usage is TRBJ1-5; D is unclear. This TCR came from a human donor who received an intestinal transplant. The CDR3 DNA reads as TGTGCCAGCAGCTTGGGAATTGGCCAGCCCCAGCATTTT. Residues: CASSLGIGQPQHF.